This T cell receptor beta chain was identified during a study of T cells in localized non-small cell lung cancer. Study-level findings and limits: In adjacent lung, a median roughly 53 of the top 100 tumor clones were found.

The assay was immunoSEQ multiplex PCR, and TCRdb's table has in-frame clones only and misses some. The sample records about 82,000 clones, about three quarters being singletons. This clone has just a few counts. Its target is not known. Germline CDR1 and CDR2: ENHRY and SYGVKD. This CDR3 is built from 13 residues. The germline V and J ends were trimmed by 3 bases and 3 bases, with 8 bases remaining between them. This specimen consisted of PBMCs, obtained before any cancer treatment. The rearrangement links TRBV10-3 to TRBJ1-1; D unresolved. This TCR came from a man aged 35-75 years with stage II squamous cell lung carcinoma. CDR3 nucleotides: TGTGCCATCAGTGACCCGGGGTACACTGAAGCTTTCTTT. Protein product: CAISDPGYTEAFF.